The sequence of this T cell receptor beta chain was determined in a study of identical twins. Study-wide points: Out-of-frame alpha sequences shared by twins were enriched for low generation probability.

This clonotype was seen many times. The antigen is not known. TCRdb reprocessed the 5' RACE reads with MiXCR, giving one entry per CDR3 protein. The table has about 520,000 distinct CDR3 sequences, under 25% seen once; the top ten hold around 0.91%. The CDR3 totals 13 residues. J gave up 2 bases and V 5 bases, and 2 bases lay outside the gene matches. Another study also made use of these data, one on T cells expressing NK-cell markers. From that second work: Cells sorted as CD3+CD56+NKG2C+, CD3+CD56+NKG2C- and CD3+CD56-NKG2C+ T cells supplied the TCR beta repertoires.

The chain links TRBV12-3 or TRBV12-4 to TRBJ1-2; 7 nucleotides align to TRBD1. Sequencing was carried out using CD4+ T cells sorted from blood. This TCR came from a woman aged 18-29 years in good health. Written as DNA, the CDR3 is TGTGCCAGCAGTATACAGGGGAACTATGGCTACACCTTC. Its protein is CASSIQGNYGYTF.